The rows below give T cell receptor beta chains drawn from one sample of a study of radiotherapy plus CTLA-4 blockade in lung cancer. Generated by immunoSEQ multiplex PCR, the TCRdb table keeps only in-frame clones and is missing some. The sample gives about 110,000 clones, about 83% of which show up once; roughly 2.3% is in the top ten. This material consisted of peripheral blood, taken from a patient treated with radiotherapy plus ipilimumab. These receptors originate from a human donor with non-small cell lung cancer that progressed on radiotherapy plus ipilimumab. Some clones in this sample may be carry-over from other donors' samples. CDR3s include the opening cysteine and the closing phenylalanine or tryptophan. The D gene is left open where the match is weak. Size is stated for part of the rows, as once, few or many counts, or as a class when the clone is expanded.

CDR3nt,CDR3aa,d_gene,len,v_gene,j_gene,abundance
TGTGCCAGCAGTATACCCGGGACACACGAGCAGTACTTC,CASSIPGTHEQYF,NA,13,TRBV27,TRBJ2-7,once
TGTGCCAGCAGTCCATGGACAGGGGGCCACAGCAATCAGCCCCAGCATTTT,CASSPWTGGHSNQPQHF,TRBD1,17,TRBV27,TRBJ1-5,NA
TGTGCCAGCAGCTTAATGGGTAGTAACACTGAAGCTTTCTTT,CASSLMGSNTEAFF,NA,14,TRBV7-2,TRBJ1-1,NA
TGTGCCAGCAGCTTAACGGGGGCAGTCTCTGGGTATGGCTACACCTTC,CASSLTGAVSGYGYTF,NA,16,TRBV13,TRBJ1-2,NA
TGTGCCAGCAGCGGGAACAGGGGGAACTATGGCTACACCTTC,CASSGNRGNYGYTF,TRBD1,14,TRBV5-4,TRBJ1-2,once
TGTGCCAGCAGCAAACCCAGGGTTCAACACACTGAAGCTTTCTTT,CASSKPRVQHTEAFF,NA,15,TRBV7-8,TRBJ1-1,NA
TGTGCCAGTAGTAGTATACGACAGGGGCATCAGCCCCAGCATTTT,CASSSIRQGHQPQHF,TRBD1,15,TRBV19,TRBJ1-5,NA
TGTGCCAGCAGCTTAAACGCCTACAATGAGCAGTTCTTC,CASSLNAYNEQFF,NA,13,TRBV11-3,TRBJ2-1,NA
TGTGCCAGCAGTGCCTCCGGGACCTACTCTGGAAACACCATATATTTT,CASSASGTYSGNTIYF,NA,16,TRBV2,TRBJ1-3,NA
TGTGCCAGCAGCGTAGGGCCTCCCCGAAACACCGGGGAGCTGTTTTTT,CASSVGPPRNTGELFF,NA,16,TRBV9,TRBJ2-2,NA
TGCAGCGCCCAAGTTCGGCCGACCTACAATGAGCAGTTCTTC,CSAQVRPTYNEQFF,NA,14,TRBV29-1,TRBJ2-1,NA
TGTGCCAGCAGCAAAGGCGGGCTAGGTGTAACAGATACGCAGTATTTT,CASSKGGLGVTDTQYF,NA,16,TRBV21-1,TRBJ2-3,NA
TGTGCTAGCAGCCCAACAGGGATCGGAGAGACCCAGTACTTC,CASSPTGIGETQYF,NA,14,TRBV7-7,TRBJ2-5,NA
TGTGCCAGCAGTGTCGACAGGGGTTACGAGCAGTACTTC,CASSVDRGYEQYF,TRBD1,13,TRBV2,TRBJ2-7,NA
TGTGCCAGCAGTTACTCCACGACAGAGTTGGGCTACACCTTC,CASSYSTTELGYTF,NA,14,TRBV6-5,TRBJ1-2,NA
TGTGCCAGCGCTTTTTTGAGGGGCCACAATCAGCCCCAGCATTTT,CASAFLRGHNQPQHF,NA,15,TRBV5-8,TRBJ1-5,NA
TGTGCCAGCAGCATCGGGACTGTCACAGATACGCAGTATTTT,CASSIGTVTDTQYF,NA,14,TRBV7-2,TRBJ2-3,NA
TGTGCCAGCAGTGAAGAGGTTTGGGGTGGCTACACCTTC,CASSEEVWGGYTF,NA,13,TRBV6-1,TRBJ1-2,few
TGTGCCAGCAGCTTGGAACCCGGATTAGGGGAGACCCAGTACTTC,CASSLEPGLGETQYF,NA,15,TRBV5-4,TRBJ2-5,few
TGCAGCGTTGTCCCCACGGGGCTCAACACCGGGGAGCTGTTTTTT,CSVVPTGLNTGELFF,NA,15,TRBV29-1,TRBJ2-2,NA
TGTGCCAGCAGTGTGGAGACACTCTACTCCTACGAGCAGTACTTC,CASSVETLYSYEQYF,NA,15,TRBV6-1,TRBJ2-7,NA
TGTGCCAGCAGCTTAAATACTGGCTATGGCTACACCTTC,CASSLNTGYGYTF,NA,13,TRBV7-3,TRBJ1-2,NA
TGCGCCAGCAGCTTGGCCATCGAGGCGAAAAACACAGATACGCAGTATTTT,CASSLAIEAKNTDTQYF,NA,17,TRBV5-1,TRBJ2-3,NA
TGTGCCAGCAGCCTCCCGGGTAGCGTCACCTATGAGCAGTTCTTC,CASSLPGSVTYEQFF,NA,15,TRBV5-4,TRBJ2-1,NA
TGTGCCAGCAGTTACCGCACAGGGGGGAACACCGGGGAGCTGTTTTTT,CASSYRTGGNTGELFF,TRBD1,16,TRBV6-6,TRBJ2-2,NA
TGTGCCAGCAGTGAGAGGGAGAACACTGAAGCTTTCTTT,CASSERENTEAFF,NA,13,TRBV2,TRBJ1-1,NA
TGTGCCAGTAGTTCCGGACAGACCGTCTACGAGCAGTACTTC,CASSSGQTVYEQYF,NA,14,TRBV19,TRBJ2-7,NA
TGTGCCAGCAGCTACGGGTTCGCAACTAATGAAAAACTGTTTTTT,CASSYGFATNEKLFF,NA,15,TRBV7-2,TRBJ1-4,few
TGTGCCAGCAGTGACGAGGGGGCTGGCGAGCAGTACTTC,CASSDEGAGEQYF,TRBD1,13,TRBV2,TRBJ2-7,NA
TGTGCCAGCAGTGAAGCGTGGAGCAGAATCTACGAGCAGTACTTC,CASSEAWSRIYEQYF,NA,15,TRBV6-1,TRBJ2-7,NA
TGTGCCTGGAGTGCCCAGGGAAACACCATATATTTT,CAWSAQGNTIYF,NA,12,TRBV30,TRBJ1-3,NA
TGCGCCAGCAGCTCGGAGGGCGAACCGAGGCCTGGGACTGAAGCTTTCTTT,CASSSEGEPRPGTEAFF,NA,17,TRBV5-1,TRBJ1-1,NA
TGTGCCAGCTCACCTACAGGGGCGCAGCAGCCCCAGCATTTT,CASSPTGAQQPQHF,TRBD1,14,TRBV18,TRBJ1-5,once
TGTGCCATCAGTCGCTACACGAATGGAAAACTGTTTTTT,CAISRYTNGKLFF,NA,13,TRBV10-3,TRBJ1-4,NA
TGCAGCGCCGGCCGCCTGGGAGTGTCCGCTGAAGCTTTCTTT,CSAGRLGVSAEAFF,NA,14,TRBV29-1,TRBJ1-1,NA
TGCAGTGCTAGGGTGGCGGATGAAGCTTTCTTT,CSARVADEAFF,NA,11,TRBV20-1,TRBJ1-1,NA
TGTGCCAGCAGTGCAAGGACAGGGGCCTACGAGCAGTACTTC,CASSARTGAYEQYF,TRBD1,14,TRBV6-1,TRBJ2-7,once
TGTGCCAGCAGCATCAACAGGGGAGGCTATAATTCACCCCTCCACTTT,CASSINRGGYNSPLHF,TRBD1,16,TRBV11-1,TRBJ1-6,NA
TGTGCCAGCTCAAGGGACAGGGACACCGGGGAGCTGTTTTTT,CASSRDRDTGELFF,TRBD1,14,TRBV18,TRBJ2-2,NA
TGTGCCAGCAGCGTAAATTGGGACAGGGGCGCTTATAATTCACCCCTCCACTTT,CASSVNWDRGAYNSPLHF,TRBD1,18,TRBV9,TRBJ1-6,NA
TGTGCCAGCAGCTTGGCCATTATGAAAGGGAGGGGGGCCTACGAGCAGTACTTC,CASSLAIMKGRGAYEQYF,NA,18,TRBV5-6,TRBJ2-7,NA
TGCGCCAGCAGCCAAGAATCTGGGTATCAGCCCCAGCATTTT,CASSQESGYQPQHF,NA,14,TRBV4-1,TRBJ1-5,NA
TGCGCCAGCAGCTTGGAGTTTTGGGGCGCGAGCCAGTACTTC,CASSLEFWGASQYF,NA,14,TRBV5-1,TRBJ2-7,once
TGTGCCAGCAGCTTAACCCTAGCGGGGCCCGGGTACAATGAGCAGTTCTTC,CASSLTLAGPGYNEQFF,TRBD2,17,TRBV7-6,TRBJ2-1,NA
TGTGCCAGCAGTGAGGGAAGTGGAAACACCATATATTTT,CASSEGSGNTIYF,NA,13,TRBV6-6,TRBJ1-3,NA
TGTGCCAGCTCACGTCCCGGGACAGGGAACTATGGCTACACCTTC,CASSRPGTGNYGYTF,TRBD1,15,TRBV18,TRBJ1-2,NA
TGTGCCAGCAGTGAAAGGCGGCCCGGGGAGCTGTTTTTT,CASSERRPGELFF,NA,13,TRBV6-1,TRBJ2-2,few
TGTGCCAGCAGCACCCCAGGGTCCCGGTTCTCCTACGAGCAGTACTTC,CASSTPGSRFSYEQYF,NA,16,TRBV28,TRBJ2-7,few
TGTGCCAGCTCACCCACAGCGTCTGGAAACACCATATATTTT,CASSPTASGNTIYF,NA,14,TRBV18,TRBJ1-3,NA
TGTGCCAGCAGCTTAGCCGACAGCACAGATACGCAGTATTTT,CASSLADSTDTQYF,NA,14,TRBV7-2,TRBJ2-3,NA
TGTGCCAGCAGCCCGTCTAGGGTAGATACGCAGTATTTT,CASSPSRVDTQYF,NA,13,TRBV5-4,TRBJ2-3,NA